The next 23 T cell receptor beta chains were all read from a single sample in a study of blood T cell repertoires in COVID-19. The repertoire was sequenced with immunoSEQ multiplex PCR; TCRdb's copy has only in-frame clones and lacks some. The sample contains some 200,000 clones, 87% of which appear only once. What was sequenced was peripheral blood. The origin of the receptors is a man aged 55 to 70 with active or convalescent COVID-19.

The rearrangement uses TRBV3-1 (or the pseudogene TRBV3-2) and TRBJ1-1, with D tentatively TRBD1 (5 bases). The V and J ends lost 2 bases and 0 bases respectively, with 25 bases between them. Germline values: CDR1 LGHDT, CDR2 YNNKEL (reference sequence). The CDR3 length is 20 residues. CDR3 amino acids: CASSQRLGFQGPLLNTEAFF. The CDR3 DNA reads as TGTGCCAGCAGCCAAAGATTGGGATTTCAGGGCCCACTTCTGAACACTGAAGCTTTCTTT.

This chain joins TRBV6-1 and TRBJ2-7; 12 bases match TRBD1. This CDR3 spans 15 amino acids. CDR1 and CDR2 (germline): MNHNS, SASEGT. J lost 4 bases, V lost 3 bases, and 4 bases had no gene match. The CDR3 here is CASSEGTGGRYEQYF. Written as DNA, the CDR3 is TGTGCCAGCAGTGAGGGGACAGGGGGCCGGTACGAGCAGTACTTC.

This clone was seen more than once but under ten times. The chain has TRBV27 and TRBJ1-6; TRBD1 matches 8 bases. Per the germline V gene, CDR1 is MNHEY and CDR2 is SMNVEV (reference sequence). The CDR3 runs 15 residues. The junction had 8 bases not matched to a gene; V was cut back by 6 bases and J by 7 bases. Written as DNA, the CDR3 is TGTGCCAGCAGCTTGGAGGACAGGGTCAATTCACCCCTCCACTTT. Protein: CASSLEDRVNSPLHF.

The chain uses TRBV2 and TRBJ1-2; D call uncertain. CDR1 and CDR2 from the germline V gene are SNHLY and FYNNEI. Trimming left V 2 bases short and J 1 base short, with 8 bases between. The CDR3 is made up of 14 amino acids. The CDR3 DNA sequence: TGTGCCAGCAGTGAATTTGCAGATAACTATGGCTACACCTTC. This gives the protein CASSEFADNYGYTF.

The rearrangement links TRBV5-5 to TRBJ1-2, with D possibly being TRBD1 (6 bases). This CDR3 spans 14 amino acids. The V end lost 1 base, the J end lost 4 bases, and 11 bases lay between the germline ends. CDR1 is SGHKS, CDR2 YYEKEE, per germline (reference sequence). CDR3 DNA sequence: TGTGCCAGCAGCTTGAGTACCAGGGGCTATGGCTACACCTTC. Protein: CASSLSTRGYGYTF.

This clone was counted a few times. V usage is TRBV24-1 and J usage is TRBJ2-3; 9 nucleotides agree with TRBD1. The trim removed 2 bases at V and 4 bases at J, leaving 6 bases unmatched. Germline V gives CDR1 KGHDR, CDR2 SFDVKD. The CDR3 has 16 amino acids. The CDR3 here is CATSDYKTGGADTQYF. For the CDR3, the DNA is TGTGCCACCAGTGATTACAAAACAGGGGGCGCAGATACGCAGTATTTT.

The chain couples TRBV5-4 to TRBJ2-1; TRBD2 agrees at 9 bases. The CDR3 length is 15 residues. With V trimmed by 4 bases and J by 1 base, 3 bases remained unmatched. The germline gives CDR1 SGHNT, CDR2 YYREEE (reference sequence). CDR3 DNA: TGTGCCAGCAGCCCTAGCGGGGATTCCTACAATGAGCAGTTCTTC. Its protein product is CASSPSGDSYNEQFF.

For the CDR3, the DNA is TGTGCCAGCCGGGCGGGAGAGACCCAGTACTTC. Translated, it gives CASRAGETQYF. The genes are TRBV3-1 (or the pseudogene TRBV3-2) and TRBJ2-5, with D possibly being TRBD2 (5 bases). Trimming removed 8 bases from V and 4 bases from J, with 8 bases in between. The germline CDR1 and CDR2 sequences are LGHDT and YNNKEL (reference sequence). The CDR3 runs to 11 residues.

CDR3 in amino acids: CASSEQGRTEAFF. The CDR3 DNA sequence: TGTGCCAGCAGTGAACAGGGAAGGACTGAAGCTTTCTTT. The chain couples TRBV6-1 to TRBJ1-1; weak D call: TRBD1 (5 bases). The CDR3 runs 13 residues. The germline CDR1 and CDR2 sequences are MNHNS and SASEGT. Trimming stripped 2 bases from V and 5 bases from J, with 9 bases between.

CDR3 bases: TGTGCCAGCTCACCACCGATAGGAACGGGGGGGACCCAAGAGACCCAGTACTTC. Residues: CASSPPIGTGGTQETQYF. V and J are TRBV18 and TRBJ2-5; 8 bases line up with TRBD2. J was trimmed by 1 base and V by 0 bases; bases with no gene match: 10. CDR1 is KGHSH, CDR2 LQKENI, per germline. The CDR3 covers 18 residues. Looking up the rest from reference TRBV18 and TRBJ2-5 gives the full variable domain: NAGVMQNPRHLVRRRGQEARLRCSPMKGHSHVYWYRQLPEEGLKFMVYLQKENIIDESGMPKERFSAEFPKEGPSILRIQQVVRGDSAAYFCASSPPIGTGGTQETQYFGPGTRLLVL.

This chain links TRBV6-6 with TRBJ1-4, with D tentatively TRBD1 (6 bases). Trimming took 2 bases from V and 8 from J, leaving 12 bases between them. Germline values: CDR1 MNHNY, CDR2 SVGAGI (reference sequence). This CDR3 contains 14 residues. CDR3 sequence reads: CASSYGRGEEKLFF. In DNA form, the CDR3 reads TGTGCCAGCAGTTACGGCAGGGGAGAGGAAAAACTGTTTTTT.

The rearrangement joins TRBV18 to TRBJ1-1, with 9 bases fitting TRBD1. In germline, CDR1 is KGHSH, CDR2 LQKENI. This CDR3 comprises 14 residues. J was trimmed by 9 bases and V by 2 bases; bases with no gene match: 7. The CDR3 loop reads CASSPDRGLRKAFF. The CDR3 nucleotides read TGTGCCAGCTCACCAGACAGGGGGTTGAGGAAAGCTTTCTTT.

The CDR3 reads CASSVLAGANTGELFF. The CDR3 DNA follows: TGTGCCAGCAGTGTGCTAGCGGGGGCCAACACCGGGGAGCTGTTTTTT. This sequence joins TRBV6-1 and TRBJ2-2; TRBD2 matches at 10 bases. The germline gives CDR1 MNHNS, CDR2 SASEGT. This CDR3 region has 16 residues. V shed 4 bases, J shed 2 bases, and the junction held 4 bases outside the gene matches.

The CDR3 DNA reads as TGTGCCAGCAGCCAAGATTGGGCGGGGAGCAAAGCTTTCTTT. Translating it yields CASSQDWAGSKAFF. The chain links TRBV3-1 (or the pseudogene TRBV3-2) to TRBJ1-1; the D is unclear. Germline CDR1 reads LGHDT; CDR2 reads YNNKEL (reference sequence). The CDR3 totals 14 residues. V was cut by 0 bases and J by 9 bases, with 14 bases left in between.

The V and J genes are TRBV7-9 and TRBJ1-2, with D hard to call. Deletions cut 5 bases from V and 4 bases from J, with 20 bases between. In germline, CDR1 is SEHNR, CDR2 FQNEAQ (reference sequence). The CDR3 spans 16 residues. CDR3 bases: TGTGCCAGCAGCATTGGAGGCGGACCGCGAGTCTATGGCTACACCTTC. This gives the protein CASSIGGGPRVYGYTF.

J is TRBJ2-3 and V is TRBV9, with 7 bases identical to TRBD2. The CDR3 sequence is 15 residues long. The germline gives CDR1 SGDLS, CDR2 YYNGEE. After removal of 4 bases from V and 6 bases from J, the junction contained 11 bases not matched to a gene. The CDR3 sequence: CASSPMGRVSDTQYF. CDR3 nucleotide sequence: TGTGCCAGCAGCCCAATGGGGAGGGTATCGGATACGCAGTATTTT.

The V call is TRBV23-1, the J call TRBJ1-5, with 9 bases that match TRBD1. TRBV23-1 is filed as an ORF, its function uncertain. The CDR3 is 20 amino acids. The V and J ends lost 0 bases and 2 bases, in that order; junction bases with no gene match: 14. CDR3 sequence: CASSQSAGTGTSRGNQPQHF. CDR3 DNA: TGCGCCAGCAGTCAATCGGCCGGGACAGGGACGTCTAGGGGCAATCAGCCCCAGCATTTT.

The chain joins TRBV7-9 to TRBJ2-1; D might be TRBD1 (6 bases). CDR1 is SEHNR and CDR2 is FQNEAQ in the germline V gene (reference sequence). Trimming left V 6 bases short and J 9 bases short, with 24 bases between. The CDR3 is 16 residues long. As DNA, the CDR3 is TGTGCCAGCAGATCCCGGCCAGGGGATATTGTTGGTGAGCAGTTCTTC. Protein product: CASRSRPGDIVGEQFF.

The chain combines TRBV19 with TRBJ1-1; TRBD1 matches at 12 bases. The germline V gene has CDR1 LNHDA and CDR2 SQIVND (reference sequence). The CDR3 consists of 16 residues. V shed 6 bases, J shed 1 base, and the junction held 6 bases outside the gene matches. CDR3 loop: CASRGQGAGANTEAFF. DNA for the CDR3: TGTGCCAGTAGGGGACAGGGGGCGGGTGCGAACACTGAAGCTTTCTTT.

The chain combines TRBV7-3 with TRBJ2-1; D might be TRBD1 (6 bases). The ends were cut back, 2 bases at V and 4 bases at J, with 12 bases in the middle. Per the germline V gene, CDR1 is SGHTA and CDR2 is FQGTGA. This CDR3 region has 15 residues. The CDR3 here is CASSLGGRPYNEQFF. DNA of the CDR3: TGTGCCAGCAGCTTAGGGGGCAGACCATACAATGAGCAGTTCTTC.

J is TRBJ2-5 and V is TRBV24-1; 7 bases fit TRBD2. Germline CDR1 reads KGHDR; CDR2 reads SFDVKD. The CDR3 is 15 residues long. V shed 4 bases, J shed 5 bases, and the junction held 9 bases outside the gene matches. The DNA of the CDR3 is TGTGCCACCAGTGACCCAGCGGGGTCCTTCGAGACCCAGTACTTC. This translates into CATSDPAGSFETQYF.

The V call is TRBV5-1, the J call TRBJ1-5; TRBD1 aligns across 8 bases. The J segment lost 7 bases and the V segment lost 2 bases, leaving 8 bases of the junction unmatched. This CDR3 is built from 15 residues. Germline V lookup: CDR1 SGHRS, CDR2 YFSETQ. In DNA, the CDR3 is TGCGCCAGCAGCTTAACGCAGGGGGCAGGGCAGCCCCAGCATTTT. This gives the protein CASSLTQGAGQPQHF.

V gene TRBV3-1 (or the pseudogene TRBV3-2) combines with J gene TRBJ1-1; no clear D. CDR3 length: 13 residues. Trimming removed 8 bases at V and 3 bases at J, with 13 bases between. The germline CDR1 and CDR2 sequences are LGHDT and YNNKEL (reference sequence). Here the CDR3 reads CASRTHRDTEAFF. In DNA form, the CDR3 reads TGTGCCAGCCGTACCCACCGGGACACTGAAGCTTTCTTT.